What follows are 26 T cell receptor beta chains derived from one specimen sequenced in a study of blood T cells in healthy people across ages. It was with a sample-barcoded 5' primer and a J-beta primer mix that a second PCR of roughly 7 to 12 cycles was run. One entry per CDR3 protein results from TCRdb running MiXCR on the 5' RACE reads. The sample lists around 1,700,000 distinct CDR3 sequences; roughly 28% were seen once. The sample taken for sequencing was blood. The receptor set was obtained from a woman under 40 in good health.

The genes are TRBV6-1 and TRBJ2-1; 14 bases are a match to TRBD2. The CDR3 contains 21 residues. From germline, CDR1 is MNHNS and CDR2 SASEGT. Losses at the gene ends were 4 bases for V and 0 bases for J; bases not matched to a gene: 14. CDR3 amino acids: CASSGPGTSGSPRSSYNEQFF. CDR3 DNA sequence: TGTGCCAGCAGTGGACCGGGGACTAGCGGGAGCCCCCGGAGCTCCTACAATGAGCAGTTCTTC.

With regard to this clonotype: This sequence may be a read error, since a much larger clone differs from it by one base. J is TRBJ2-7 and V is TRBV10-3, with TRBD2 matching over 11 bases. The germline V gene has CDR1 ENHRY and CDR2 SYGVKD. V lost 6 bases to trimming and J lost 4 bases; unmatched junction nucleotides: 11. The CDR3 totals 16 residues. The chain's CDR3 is CAIRGGAASGRYEQYF. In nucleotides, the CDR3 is TGTGCCATCAGGGGGGGAGCGGCTAGCGGGAGGTACGAGCAGTACTTC.

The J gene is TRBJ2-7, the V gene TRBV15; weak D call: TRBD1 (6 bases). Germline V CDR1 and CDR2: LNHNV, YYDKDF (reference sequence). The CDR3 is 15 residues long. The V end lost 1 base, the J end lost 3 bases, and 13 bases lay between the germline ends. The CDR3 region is CATSRVTTGSYEQYF. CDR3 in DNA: TGTGCCACCAGCAGAGTAACAACAGGGAGCTACGAGCAGTACTTC.

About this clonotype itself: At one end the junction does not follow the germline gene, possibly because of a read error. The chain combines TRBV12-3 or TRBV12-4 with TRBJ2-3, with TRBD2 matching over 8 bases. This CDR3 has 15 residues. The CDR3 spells CASSPLRGGPDAQYF. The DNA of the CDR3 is TGTGCCAGCAGTCCACTTCGGGGGGGCCCAGATGCGCAGTATTTT.

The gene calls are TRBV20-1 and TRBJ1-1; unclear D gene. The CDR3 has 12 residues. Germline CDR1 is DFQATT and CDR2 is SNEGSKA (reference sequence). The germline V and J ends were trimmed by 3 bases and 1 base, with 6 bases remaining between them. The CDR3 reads CSARRTNTEAFF. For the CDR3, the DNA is TGCAGTGCTAGGAGGACGAACACTGAAGCTTTCTTT.

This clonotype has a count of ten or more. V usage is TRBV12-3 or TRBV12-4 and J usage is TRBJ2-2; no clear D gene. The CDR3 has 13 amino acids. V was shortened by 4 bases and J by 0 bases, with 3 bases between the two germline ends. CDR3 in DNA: TGTGCCAGCAGTTCTCCGAACACCGGGGAGCTGTTTTTT. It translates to CASSSPNTGELFF.

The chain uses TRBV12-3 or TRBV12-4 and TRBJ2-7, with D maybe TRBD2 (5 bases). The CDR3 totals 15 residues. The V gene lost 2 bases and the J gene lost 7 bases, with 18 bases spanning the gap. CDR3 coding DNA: TGTGCCAGCAGTTTAAGGCGGGCATCCTACAATGAGCAGTACTTC. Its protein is CASSLRRASYNEQYF.

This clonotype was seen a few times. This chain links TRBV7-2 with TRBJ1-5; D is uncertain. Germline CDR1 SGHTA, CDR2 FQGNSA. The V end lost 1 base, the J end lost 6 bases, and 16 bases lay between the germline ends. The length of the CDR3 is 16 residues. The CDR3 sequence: CASSLDQFQTGQPQHF. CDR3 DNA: TGTGCCAGCAGCTTAGATCAGTTCCAAACGGGTCAGCCCCAGCATTTT. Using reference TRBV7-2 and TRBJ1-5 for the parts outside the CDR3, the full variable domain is GAGVSQSPSNKVTEKGKDVELRCDPISGHTALYWYRQSLGQGLEFLIYFQGNSAPDKSGLPSDRFSAERTGGSVSTLTIQRTQQEDSAVYLCASSLDQFQTGQPQHFGDGTRLSIL.

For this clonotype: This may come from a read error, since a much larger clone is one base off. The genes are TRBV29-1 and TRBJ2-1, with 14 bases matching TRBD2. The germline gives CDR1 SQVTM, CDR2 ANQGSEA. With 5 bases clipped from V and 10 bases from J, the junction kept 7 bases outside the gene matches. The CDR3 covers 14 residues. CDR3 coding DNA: TGCAGCGTTCAGGGACTAGCGGGAGCCTACGAGCAGTTCTTC. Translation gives CSVQGLAGAYEQFF.

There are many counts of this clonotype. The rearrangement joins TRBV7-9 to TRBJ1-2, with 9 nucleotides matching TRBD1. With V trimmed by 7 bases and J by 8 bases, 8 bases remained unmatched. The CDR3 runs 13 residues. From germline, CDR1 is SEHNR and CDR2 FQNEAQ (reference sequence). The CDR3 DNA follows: TGTGCCAGCATCACCGGGACAGGGATCGGCTACACCTTC. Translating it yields CASITGTGIGYTF.

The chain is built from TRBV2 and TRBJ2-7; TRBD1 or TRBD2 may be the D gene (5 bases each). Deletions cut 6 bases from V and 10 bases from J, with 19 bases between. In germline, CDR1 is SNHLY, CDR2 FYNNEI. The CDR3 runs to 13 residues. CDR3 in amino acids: CASRVGTTGAQYF. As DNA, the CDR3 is TGTGCCAGCAGGGTGGGGACCACCGGGGCCCAGTACTTC.

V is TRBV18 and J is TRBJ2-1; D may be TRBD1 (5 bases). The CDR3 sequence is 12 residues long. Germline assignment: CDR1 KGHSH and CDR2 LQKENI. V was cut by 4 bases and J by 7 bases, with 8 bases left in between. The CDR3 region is CASSRGENEQFF. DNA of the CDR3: TGTGCCAGCTCACGGGGCGAGAATGAGCAGTTCTTC. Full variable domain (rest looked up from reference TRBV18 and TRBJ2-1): NAGVMQNPRHLVRRRGQEARLRCSPMKGHSHVYWYRQLPEEGLKFMVYLQKENIIDESGMPKERFSAEFPKEGPSILRIQQVVRGDSAAYFCASSRGENEQFFGPGTRLTVL.

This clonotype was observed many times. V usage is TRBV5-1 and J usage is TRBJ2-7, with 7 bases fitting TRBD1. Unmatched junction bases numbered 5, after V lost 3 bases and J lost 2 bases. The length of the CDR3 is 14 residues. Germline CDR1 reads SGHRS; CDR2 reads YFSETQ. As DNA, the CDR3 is TGCGCCAGCAGCTCACAGGGGTCCGCCTACGAGCAGTACTTC. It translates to CASSSQGSAYEQYF. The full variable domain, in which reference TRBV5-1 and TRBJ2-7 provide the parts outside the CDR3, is KAGVTQTPRYLIKTRGQQVTLSCSPISGHRSVSWYQQTPGQGLQFLFEYFSETQRNKGNFPGRFSGRQFSNSRSEMNVSTLELGDSALYLCASSSQGSAYEQYFGPGTRLTVT.

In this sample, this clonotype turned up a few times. The CDR3 loop is CASSPPRDRVYNEQFF. The CDR3 DNA reads TGTGCCAGCAGTCCCCCCCGGGACAGGGTTTACAATGAGCAGTTCTTC. V is TRBV12-3 or TRBV12-4 and J is TRBJ2-1, with 9 bases identical to TRBD1. The junction had 9 bases not matched to a gene; V was cut back by 5 bases and J by 4 bases. CDR3 size: 16 residues.

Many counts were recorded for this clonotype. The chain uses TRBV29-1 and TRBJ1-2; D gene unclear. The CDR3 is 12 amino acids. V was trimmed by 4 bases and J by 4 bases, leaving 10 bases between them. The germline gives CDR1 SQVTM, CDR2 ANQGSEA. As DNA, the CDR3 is TGCAGCGTTGCCCGCAATACCTATGGCTACACCTTC. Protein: CSVARNTYGYTF.

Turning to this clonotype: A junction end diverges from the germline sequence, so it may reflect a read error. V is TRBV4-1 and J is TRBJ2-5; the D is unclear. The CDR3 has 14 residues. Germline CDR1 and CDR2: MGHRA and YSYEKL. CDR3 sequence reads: CTSSPKLYQETQYF. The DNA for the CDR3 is TGCACCAGCAGCCCAAAGCTGTACCAAGAGACCCAGTACTTC.

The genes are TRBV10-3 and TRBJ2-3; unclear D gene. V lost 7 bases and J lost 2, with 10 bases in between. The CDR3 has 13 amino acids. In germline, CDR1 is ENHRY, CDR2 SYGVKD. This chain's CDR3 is CAIKLAPTDTQYF. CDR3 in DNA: TGTGCCATCAAGTTAGCTCCCACAGATACGCAGTATTTT.

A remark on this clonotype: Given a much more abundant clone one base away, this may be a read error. The DNA of the CDR3 is TGCAGTGCTAATACAGTGAACACTGAAGTTTTCTTT. Protein sequence: CSANTVNTEVFF. The chain has TRBV20-1 and TRBJ1-1; D ambiguous. The CDR3 runs 12 residues. Germline V gene data show CDR1 as DFQATT and CDR2 as SNEGSKA (reference sequence).

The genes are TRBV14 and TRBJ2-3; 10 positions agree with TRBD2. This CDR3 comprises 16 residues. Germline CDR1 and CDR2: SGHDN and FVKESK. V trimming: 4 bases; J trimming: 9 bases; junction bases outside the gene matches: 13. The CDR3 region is CASSRGVAGGQRTQYF. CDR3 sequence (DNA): TGTGCCAGCAGCCGCGGAGTAGCGGGGGGCCAGAGAACGCAGTATTTT.

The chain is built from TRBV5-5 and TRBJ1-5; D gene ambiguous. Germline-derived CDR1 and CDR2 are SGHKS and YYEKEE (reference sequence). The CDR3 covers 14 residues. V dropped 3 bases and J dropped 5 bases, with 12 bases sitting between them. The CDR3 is CASSSGRTDQPQHF. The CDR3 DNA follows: TGTGCCAGCAGCTCCGGGAGAACGGATCAGCCCCAGCATTTT.

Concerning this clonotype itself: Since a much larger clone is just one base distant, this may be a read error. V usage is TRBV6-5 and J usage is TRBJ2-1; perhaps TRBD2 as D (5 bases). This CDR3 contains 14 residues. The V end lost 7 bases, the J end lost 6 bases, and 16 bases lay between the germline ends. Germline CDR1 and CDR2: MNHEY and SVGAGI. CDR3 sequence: CASTFLGGLNEQFF. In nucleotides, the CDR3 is TGTGCCAGCACCTTTCTGGGCGGGCTCAATGAGCAGTTCTTC.

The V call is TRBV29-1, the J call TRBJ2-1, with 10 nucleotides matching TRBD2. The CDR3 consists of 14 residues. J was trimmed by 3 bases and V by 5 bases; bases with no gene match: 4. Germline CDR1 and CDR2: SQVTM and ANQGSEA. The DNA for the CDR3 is TGCAGCGTTCAAAGCGGGAGGGTCTACAATGAGCAGTTCTTC. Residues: CSVQSGRVYNEQFF.

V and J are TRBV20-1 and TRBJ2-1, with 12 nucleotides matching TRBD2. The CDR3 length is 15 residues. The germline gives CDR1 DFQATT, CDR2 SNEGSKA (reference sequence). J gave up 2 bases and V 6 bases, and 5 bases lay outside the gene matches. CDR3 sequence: CSAGTSGLPYNEQFF. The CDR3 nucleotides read TGCAGTGCGGGGACTAGCGGGTTACCCTACAATGAGCAGTTCTTC.

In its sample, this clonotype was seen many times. CDR3 protein: CAWRSYNEQFF. CDR3 in DNA: TGTGCCTGGAGAAGTTACAATGAGCAGTTCTTC. The chain has TRBV30 and TRBJ2-1; D is unresolved. The CDR3 spans 11 residues. Germline CDR1 GTSNPN, CDR2 SVGIG (reference sequence). Trimming took off 3 bases at V and 4 bases at J, with 4 bases between the two ends.

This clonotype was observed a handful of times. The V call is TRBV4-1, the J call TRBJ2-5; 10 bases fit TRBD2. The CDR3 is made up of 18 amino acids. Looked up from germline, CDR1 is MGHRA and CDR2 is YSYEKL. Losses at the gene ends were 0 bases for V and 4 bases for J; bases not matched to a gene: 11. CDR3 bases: TGCGCCAGCAGCCAAGAAGATTGGAGCCTAGCGGGGGTAGAGACCCAGTACTTC. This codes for CASSQEDWSLAGVETQYF.

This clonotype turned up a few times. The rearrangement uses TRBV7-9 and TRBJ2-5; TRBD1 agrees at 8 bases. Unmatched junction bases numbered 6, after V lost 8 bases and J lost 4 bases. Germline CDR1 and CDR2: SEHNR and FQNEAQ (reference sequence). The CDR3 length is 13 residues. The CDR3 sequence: CASCQQGGETQYF. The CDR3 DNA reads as TGTGCCAGCTGCCAACAGGGGGGAGAGACCCAGTACTTC.